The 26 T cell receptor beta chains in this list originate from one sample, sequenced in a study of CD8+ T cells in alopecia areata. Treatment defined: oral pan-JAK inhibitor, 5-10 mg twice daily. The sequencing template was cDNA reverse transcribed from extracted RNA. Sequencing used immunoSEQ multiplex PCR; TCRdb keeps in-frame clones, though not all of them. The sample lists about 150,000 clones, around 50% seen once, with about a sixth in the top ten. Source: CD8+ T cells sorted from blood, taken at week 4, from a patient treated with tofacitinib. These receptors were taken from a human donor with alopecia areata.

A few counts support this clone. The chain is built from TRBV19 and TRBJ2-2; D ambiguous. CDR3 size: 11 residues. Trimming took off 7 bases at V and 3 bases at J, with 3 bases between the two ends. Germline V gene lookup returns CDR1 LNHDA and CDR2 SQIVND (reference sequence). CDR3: CASTDTGELFF. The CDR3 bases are TGTGCCAGTACCGACACCGGGGAGCTGTTTTTT.

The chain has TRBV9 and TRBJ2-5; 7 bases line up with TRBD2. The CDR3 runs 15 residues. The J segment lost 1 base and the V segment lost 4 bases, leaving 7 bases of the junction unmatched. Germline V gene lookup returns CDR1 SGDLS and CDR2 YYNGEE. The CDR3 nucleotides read TGTGCCAGCAGCTTCGCCGGGACTACCCAAGAGACCCAGTACTTC. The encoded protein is CASSFAGTTQETQYF. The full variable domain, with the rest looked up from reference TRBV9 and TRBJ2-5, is DSGVTQTPKHLITATGQRVTLRCSPRSGDLSVYWYQQSLDQGLQFLIQYYNGEERAKGNILERFSAQQFPDLHSELNLSSLELGDSALYFCASSFAGTTQETQYFGPGTRLLVL.

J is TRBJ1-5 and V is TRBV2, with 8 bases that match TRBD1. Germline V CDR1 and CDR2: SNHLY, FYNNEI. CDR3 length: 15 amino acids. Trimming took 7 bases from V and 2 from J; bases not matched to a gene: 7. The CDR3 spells CASTDRGDGNQPQHF. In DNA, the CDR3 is TGTGCCAGCACCGACAGGGGCGACGGCAATCAGCCCCAGCATTTT.

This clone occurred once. In nucleotides, the CDR3 is TGTGCCAGCAGTTTGCTCTTGGCAGGGGCAGATACGCAGTATTTT. It yields the protein CASSLLLAGADTQYF. The chain uses TRBV6-5 and TRBJ2-3, with TRBD1 as a possible D gene (6 bases). Germline-derived CDR1 and CDR2 are MNHEY and SVGAGI. Trimming pared 4 bases from V and 4 bases from J, leaving 15 bases between. This CDR3 region has 15 residues.

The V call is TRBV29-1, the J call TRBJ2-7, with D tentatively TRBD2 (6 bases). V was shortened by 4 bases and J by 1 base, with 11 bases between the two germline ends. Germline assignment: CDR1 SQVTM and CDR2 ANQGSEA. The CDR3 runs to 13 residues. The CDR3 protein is CSVVVRGSYEQYF. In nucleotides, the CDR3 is TGCAGCGTTGTAGTGCGGGGATCCTACGAGCAGTACTTC.

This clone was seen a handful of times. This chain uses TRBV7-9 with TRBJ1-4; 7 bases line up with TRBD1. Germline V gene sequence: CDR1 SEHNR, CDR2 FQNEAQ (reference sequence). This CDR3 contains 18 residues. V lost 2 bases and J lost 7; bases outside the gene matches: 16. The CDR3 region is CASSLRGHHGTEFEKLFF. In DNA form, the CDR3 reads TGTGCCAGCAGCTTAAGGGGCCACCACGGGACAGAATTTGAAAAACTGTTTTTT.

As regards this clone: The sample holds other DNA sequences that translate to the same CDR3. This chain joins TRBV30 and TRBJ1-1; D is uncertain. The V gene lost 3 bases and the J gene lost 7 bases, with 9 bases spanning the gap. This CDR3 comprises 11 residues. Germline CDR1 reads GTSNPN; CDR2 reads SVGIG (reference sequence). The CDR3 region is CAWSAGLEAFF. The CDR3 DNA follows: TGTGCCTGGAGCGCGGGCCTTGAAGCTTTCTTT.

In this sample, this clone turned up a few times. DNA for the CDR3: TGTGCCAGCAGCTTAGAAGCGGGGGGACCCAACTACGAGCAGTACTTC. This codes for CASSLEAGGPNYEQYF. This chain uses TRBV11-2 with TRBJ2-7; TRBD2 matches at 9 bases. Per the germline V gene, CDR1 is SGHAT and CDR2 is FQNNGV. Trimming took 0 bases from V and 3 from J; bases not matched to a gene: 6. This CDR3 contains 16 residues.

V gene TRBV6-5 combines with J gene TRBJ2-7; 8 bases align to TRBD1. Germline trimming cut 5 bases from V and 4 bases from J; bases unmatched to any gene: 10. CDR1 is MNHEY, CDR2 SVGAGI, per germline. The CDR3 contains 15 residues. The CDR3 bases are TGTGCCAGCAGTGCCGGACAGGGACGGTTTTACGAGCAGTACTTC. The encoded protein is CASSAGQGRFYEQYF.

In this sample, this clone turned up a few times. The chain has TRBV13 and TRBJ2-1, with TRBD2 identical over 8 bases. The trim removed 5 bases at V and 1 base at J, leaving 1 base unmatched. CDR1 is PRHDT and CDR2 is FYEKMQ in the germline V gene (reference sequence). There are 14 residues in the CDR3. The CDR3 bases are TGTGCCAGCAGCCTAGCGGGTTCCTACAATGAGCAGTTCTTC. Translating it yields CASSLAGSYNEQFF.

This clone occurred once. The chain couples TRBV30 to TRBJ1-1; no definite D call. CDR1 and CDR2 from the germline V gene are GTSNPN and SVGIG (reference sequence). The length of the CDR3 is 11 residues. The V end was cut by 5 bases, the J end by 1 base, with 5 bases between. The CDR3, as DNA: TGTGCCTGGGATACGAACACTGAAGCTTTCTTT. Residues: CAWDTNTEAFF.

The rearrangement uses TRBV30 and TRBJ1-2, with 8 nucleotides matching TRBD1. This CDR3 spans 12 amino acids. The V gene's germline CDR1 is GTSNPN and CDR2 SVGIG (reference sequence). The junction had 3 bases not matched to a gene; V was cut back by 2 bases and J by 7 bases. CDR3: CAWSLQGAGYTF. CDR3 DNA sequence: TGTGCCTGGAGTCTGCAGGGGGCTGGCTACACCTTC. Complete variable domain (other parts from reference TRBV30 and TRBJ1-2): SQTIHQWPATLVQPVGSPLSLECTVEGTSNPNLYWYRQAAGRGLQLLFYSVGIGQISSEVPQNLSASRPQDRQFILSSKKLLLSDSGFYLCAWSLQGAGYTFGSGTRLTVV.

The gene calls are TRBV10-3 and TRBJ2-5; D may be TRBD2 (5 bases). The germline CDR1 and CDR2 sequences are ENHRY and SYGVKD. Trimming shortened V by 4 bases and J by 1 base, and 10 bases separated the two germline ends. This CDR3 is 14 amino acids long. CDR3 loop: CAISAGFGQETQYF. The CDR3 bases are TGTGCCATCAGTGCGGGGTTCGGCCAAGAGACCCAGTACTTC.

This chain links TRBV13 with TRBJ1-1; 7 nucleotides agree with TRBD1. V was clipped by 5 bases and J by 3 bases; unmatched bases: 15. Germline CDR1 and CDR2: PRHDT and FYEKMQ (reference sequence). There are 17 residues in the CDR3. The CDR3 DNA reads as TGTGCCAGCAGCCTGGGACAGTGGGGCCTATCGGACACTGAAGCTTTCTTT. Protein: CASSLGQWGLSDTEAFF.

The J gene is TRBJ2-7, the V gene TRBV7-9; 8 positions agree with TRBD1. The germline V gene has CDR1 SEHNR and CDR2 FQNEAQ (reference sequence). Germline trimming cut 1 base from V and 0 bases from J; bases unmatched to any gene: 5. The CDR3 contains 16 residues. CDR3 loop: CASSLVPTGASYEQYF. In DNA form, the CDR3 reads TGTGCCAGCAGCTTAGTACCGACAGGGGCCTCCTACGAGCAGTACTTC.

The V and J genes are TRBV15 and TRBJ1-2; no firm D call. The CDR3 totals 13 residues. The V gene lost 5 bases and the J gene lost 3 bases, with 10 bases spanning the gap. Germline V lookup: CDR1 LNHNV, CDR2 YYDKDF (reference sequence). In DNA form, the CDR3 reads TGTGCCACCAGCCGGTTGCTGGACTATGGCTACACCTTC. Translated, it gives CATSRLLDYGYTF.

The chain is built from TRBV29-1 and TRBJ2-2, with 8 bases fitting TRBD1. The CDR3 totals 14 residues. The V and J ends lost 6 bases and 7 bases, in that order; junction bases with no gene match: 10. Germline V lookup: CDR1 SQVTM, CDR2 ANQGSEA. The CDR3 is CSVRKAGGIGELFF. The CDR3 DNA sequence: TGCAGCGTCCGAAAGGCAGGGGGCATCGGGGAGCTGTTTTTT.

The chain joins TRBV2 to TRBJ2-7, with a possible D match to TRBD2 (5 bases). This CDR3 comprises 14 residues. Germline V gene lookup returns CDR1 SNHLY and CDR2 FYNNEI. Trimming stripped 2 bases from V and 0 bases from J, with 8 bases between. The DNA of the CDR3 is TGTGCCAGCAGTGAAAGCGGTAGCTCCTACGAGCAGTACTTC. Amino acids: CASSESGSSYEQYF.

The CDR3 region is CASSQAGISYEQYF. The CDR3 nucleotides are TGTGCCAGCAGCCAAGCTGGTATCTCCTACGAGCAGTACTTC. The gene calls are TRBV14 and TRBJ2-7; D call uncertain. This CDR3 comprises 14 residues. The germline V gene encodes CDR1 SGHDN and CDR2 FVKESK. V was cut by 1 base and J by 0 bases, with 7 bases left in between.

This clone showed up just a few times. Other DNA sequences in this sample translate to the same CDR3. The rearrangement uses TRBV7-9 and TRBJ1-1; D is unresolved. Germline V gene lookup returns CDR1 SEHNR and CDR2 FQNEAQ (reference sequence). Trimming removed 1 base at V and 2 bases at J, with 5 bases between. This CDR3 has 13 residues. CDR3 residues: CASSLDSNTEAFF. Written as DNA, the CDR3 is TGTGCCAGCAGCTTAGACAGCAACACTGAAGCTTTCTTT.

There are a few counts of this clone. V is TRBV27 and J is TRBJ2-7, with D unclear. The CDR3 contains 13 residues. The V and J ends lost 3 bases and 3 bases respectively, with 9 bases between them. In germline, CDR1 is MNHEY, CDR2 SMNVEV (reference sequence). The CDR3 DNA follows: TGTGCCAGCAGTTTTGATCCCAGCTACGAGCAGTACTTC. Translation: CASSFDPSYEQYF.

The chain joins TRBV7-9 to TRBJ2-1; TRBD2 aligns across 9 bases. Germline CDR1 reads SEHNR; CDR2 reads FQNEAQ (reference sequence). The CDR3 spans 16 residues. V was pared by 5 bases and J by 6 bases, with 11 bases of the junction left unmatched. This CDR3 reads CASSPRPGTSPNEQFF. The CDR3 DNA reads TGTGCCAGCAGCCCTAGGCCCGGGACTAGCCCCAATGAGCAGTTCTTC.

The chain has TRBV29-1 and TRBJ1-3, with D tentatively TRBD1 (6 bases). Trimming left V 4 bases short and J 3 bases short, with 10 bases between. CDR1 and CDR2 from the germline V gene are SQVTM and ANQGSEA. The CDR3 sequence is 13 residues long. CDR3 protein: CSVVPGDGNTIYF. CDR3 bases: TGCAGCGTTGTCCCAGGGGATGGAAACACCATATATTTT.

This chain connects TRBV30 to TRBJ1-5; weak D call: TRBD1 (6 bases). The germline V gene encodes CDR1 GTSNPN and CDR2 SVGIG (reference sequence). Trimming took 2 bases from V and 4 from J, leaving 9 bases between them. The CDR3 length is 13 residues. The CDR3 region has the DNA TGTGCCTGGAGTCCCCAGGGGAATCAGCCCCAGCATTTT. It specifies CAWSPQGNQPQHF.

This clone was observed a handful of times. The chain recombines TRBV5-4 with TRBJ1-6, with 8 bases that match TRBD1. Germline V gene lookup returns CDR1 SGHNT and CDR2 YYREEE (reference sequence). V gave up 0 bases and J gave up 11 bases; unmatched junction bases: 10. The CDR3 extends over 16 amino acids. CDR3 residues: CASSLGPGTGLAPLHF. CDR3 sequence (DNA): TGTGCCAGCAGCTTGGGCCCCGGGACAGGTTTGGCACCCCTCCACTTT.

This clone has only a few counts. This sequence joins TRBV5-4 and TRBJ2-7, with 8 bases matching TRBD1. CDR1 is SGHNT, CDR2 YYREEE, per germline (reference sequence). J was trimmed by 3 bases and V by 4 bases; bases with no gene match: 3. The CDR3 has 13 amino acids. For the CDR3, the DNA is TGTGCCAGCAGCCCGGACAGGGACTACGAGCAGTACTTC. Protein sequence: CASSPDRDYEQYF.